What follows are 29 T cell receptor beta chains derived from one specimen sequenced in a study of cytomegalovirus exposure and HLA in healthy donors. The PCR ran on 60 Vbeta and 13 Jbeta primers. Produced via immunoSEQ multiplex PCR; TCRdb's table is partial and in-frame only. The top ten hold 1% to 1.5% of the sample, which has about 140,000 clones, approximately 70% seen once. The specimen was PBMCs. These receptor sequences come from a woman in her thirties or forties in good health and CMV-seronegative.

The V gene is TRBV7-3, the J gene TRBJ2-1; D is possibly TRBD1 (6 bases). CDR3 length: 15 amino acids. Germline V gives CDR1 SGHTA, CDR2 FQGTGA. V dropped 5 bases and J dropped 2 bases, with 13 bases sitting between them. In DNA, the CDR3 is TGTGCCAGCAGCCAAGGCGCAGGGGCCTACAATGAGCAGTTCTTC. Protein product: CASSQGAGAYNEQFF.

CDR3 sequence: CASSPRDSKNIQYF. CDR3 sequence (DNA): TGTGCCAGCAGCCCCCGGGACTCCAAAAACATTCAGTACTTC. This chain connects TRBV13 to TRBJ2-4, with D possibly TRBD2 on 6 matching bases. V lost 5 bases and J 2 bases, leaving 10 bases between the germline ends. Germline loops: CDR1 PRHDT, CDR2 FYEKMQ (reference sequence). The CDR3 consists of 14 residues.

The chain carries TRBV19 and TRBJ1-1, with 9 bases lining up with TRBD1. Germline trimming cut 5 bases from V and 2 bases from J; bases unmatched to any gene: 6. CDR1 and CDR2 (germline): LNHDA, SQIVND (reference sequence). The CDR3 runs 15 residues. Written as DNA, the CDR3 is TGTGCCAGTAGTCCCGGGACAGGGCTAAACACTGAAGCTTTCTTT. Amino acid sequence: CASSPGTGLNTEAFF.

The CDR3 region has the DNA TGTGCCAGCAGCGATGCAGGGGTATATGCTTCCTACGAGCAGTACGTC. Its protein product is CASSDAGVYASYEQYV. This rearrangement joins TRBV11-2 to TRBJ2-7, with D perhaps TRBD1 (6 bases). Germline V gives CDR1 SGHAT, CDR2 FQNNGV. This CDR3 is 16 amino acids long. Trimming stripped 5 bases from V and 1 base from J, with 18 bases between.

The rearrangement joins TRBV10-3 to TRBJ1-5; a weak D match, TRBD1 (6 bases). The end of the DNA is better explained by TRBJ2-3, so the J call may be wrong. The CDR3 has 14 amino acids. Germline V CDR1 and CDR2: ENHRY, SYGVKD. The CDR3 DNA follows: TGTGCCATCAGTGGACTACAGGGAAATCAGCCCCAGTATTTT. Its protein product is CAISGLQGNQPQYF.

J is TRBJ1-1 and V is TRBV7-9; 9 bases line up with TRBD1. CDR1 and CDR2 (germline): SEHNR, FQNEAQ (reference sequence). The CDR3 loop spans 15 amino acids. The V segment lost 5 bases and the J segment 3 bases; nucleotides outside the gene matches: 7. DNA of the CDR3: TGTGCCAGCAGCGCGGGACAGGGTAAGGACACTGAAGCTTTCTTT. Translation: CASSAGQGKDTEAFF.

This clone was recorded only once. The V gene is TRBV2, the J gene TRBJ2-1; 8 bases are a match to TRBD2. V trimming: 10 bases; J trimming: 4 bases; junction bases outside the gene matches: 15. The CDR3 has 16 residues. From germline, CDR1 is SNHLY and CDR2 FYNNEI. The DNA of the CDR3 is TGTGCCACCCCTTTGGGAGGCGGGGGGTCTTACAATGAGCAGTTCTTC. Encoded protein: CATPLGGGGSYNEQFF.

This clone appeared a single time. This rearrangement joins TRBV11-1 to TRBJ2-1, with 11 bases that match TRBD2. After removal of 3 bases from V and 7 bases from J, the junction contained 11 bases not matched to a gene. The CDR3 loop spans 17 amino acids. The germline V gene has CDR1 SGHAT and CDR2 FQDESV (reference sequence). Here the CDR3 DNA reads TGTGCCAGCAGCTTCTTGGGTAGCGGGGGGGCTAAAAATGAGCAGTTCTTC. It yields the protein CASSFLGSGGAKNEQFF.

The J gene is TRBJ2-1, the V gene TRBV4-1; possible D gene TRBD2, 6 bases. V lost 1 base and J 5 bases, leaving 15 bases between the germline ends. The V gene's germline CDR1 is MGHRA and CDR2 YSYEKL. This CDR3 is built from 16 residues. In DNA, the CDR3 is TGCGCCAGCAGCCAAGTTTTGGCGGGGCTTAACAATGAGCAGTTCTTC. Encoded protein: CASSQVLAGLNNEQFF.

The V call is TRBV12-5, the J call TRBJ1-5; D possibly corresponds to TRBD1 (6 bases). Germline V gene data show CDR1 as LGHNT and CDR2 as FRNRAP. The CDR3 spans 15 residues. V was pared by 4 bases and J by 2 bases, with 12 bases between. For the CDR3, the DNA is TGTGCTAGTGGTTCTACAGGGCTTGGCAATCAGCCCCAGCATTTT. Translation: CASGSTGLGNQPQHF.

This clone appeared a few times. The CDR3 sequence: CASSPRGETEAFF. The CDR3 DNA reads TGTGCCAGCAGCCCCCGGGGGGAGACTGAAGCTTTCTTT. The V and J genes are TRBV7-6 and TRBJ1-1; perhaps TRBD1 as D (5 bases). Trimming shortened V by 5 bases and J by 5 bases, and 12 bases separated the two germline ends. From germline, CDR1 is SGHVS and CDR2 FNYEAQ. This CDR3 is 13 amino acids long.

V is TRBV4-2 and J is TRBJ1-2, with D unresolved. The CDR3 length is 15 residues. Germline values: CDR1 LGHNA, CDR2 YNFKEQ. V lost 0 bases and J lost 0, with 8 bases in between. The DNA of the CDR3 is TGTGCCAGCAGCCAAGATATAGCGCCTAACTATGGCTACACCTTC. Encoded protein: CASSQDIAPNYGYTF.

This sequence joins TRBV9 and TRBJ1-2; D is ambiguous. The CDR3 spans 15 residues. Per germline, CDR1 SGDLS and CDR2 YYNGEE. Deletions cut 4 bases from V and 6 bases from J, with 19 bases between. CDR3 coding DNA: TGTGCCAGCAGCCCACGACAAGATGTCTGGGATGGCTACACCTTC. Amino acid sequence: CASSPRQDVWDGYTF.

The V call is TRBV21-1, the J call TRBJ2-2; the table gives TRBD2 as D, unverified against the DNA. TRBV21-1 is a pseudogene locus. The CDR3 extends over 16 amino acids. DNA of the CDR3: TGTGCCAGCAGCATCCGTAGCGGGGCGAACACCGGGGAGCTGTTTTTT. This sequence encodes CASSIRSGANTGELFF.

J is TRBJ2-3 and V is TRBV21-1; the D segment call TRBD1 is taken from the table without a DNA check. TRBV21-1 is marked as a pseudogene. CDR3 length: 16 amino acids. The CDR3 loop is CASSRNWDRGTDTQYF. DNA for the CDR3: TGTGCCAGCAGCAGAAACTGGGACAGGGGAACAGATACGCAGTATTTT.

The rearrangement links TRBV5-1 to TRBJ2-5; TRBD1 matches at 7 bases. Germline V gene sequence: CDR1 SGHRS, CDR2 YFSETQ. There are 14 residues in the CDR3. V trimming: 6 bases; J trimming: 7 bases; junction bases outside the gene matches: 12. The CDR3 DNA sequence: TGCGCCAGCATGCAGGGGGATAAAGATGGGACCCAGTACTTC. Its protein product is CASMQGDKDGTQYF.

The V call is TRBV2, the J call TRBJ2-1; D remains unclear. The germline CDR1 and CDR2 sequences are SNHLY and FYNNEI. V dropped 3 bases and J dropped 3 bases, with 6 bases sitting between them. The CDR3 extends over 13 amino acids. CDR3 nucleotide sequence: TGTGCCAGCAGTGATAACAGCTACAATGAGCAGTTCTTC. Translation gives CASSDNSYNEQFF.

The rearrangement uses TRBV7-6 and TRBJ2-1; D call uncertain. This CDR3 region has 15 residues. Deletions cut 5 bases from V and 4 bases from J, with 15 bases between. The germline V gene has CDR1 SGHVS and CDR2 FNYEAQ. The CDR3 protein is CASSIRSTTYNEQFF. CDR3 nucleotides: TGTGCCAGCAGCATTCGGAGTACCACGTACAATGAGCAGTTCTTC.

The chain is built from TRBV19 and TRBJ1-3, with D hard to call. Germline V gene lookup returns CDR1 LNHDA and CDR2 SQIVND (reference sequence). The CDR3 has 15 amino acids. The V and J ends lost 7 bases and 0 bases respectively, with 13 bases between them. CDR3 coding DNA: TGTGCCAGTAACGAGGGAATCCTCTCTGGAAACACCATATATTTT. It yields the protein CASNEGILSGNTIYF.

This clone was observed a single time. J is TRBJ1-1 and V is TRBV6-5, with no clear D. The CDR3 totals 14 residues. V lost 4 bases and J 1 base, leaving 10 bases between the germline ends. CDR1 and CDR2 from the germline V gene are MNHEY and SVGAGI. This chain's CDR3 is CASSSIQRNTEAFF. The CDR3 nucleotides read TGTGCCAGCAGTTCGATACAGAGGAACACTGAAGCTTTCTTT.

V is TRBV28 and J is TRBJ2-5, with unresolved D. This CDR3 region has 14 residues. From germline, CDR1 is MDHEN and CDR2 SYDVKM. With 3 bases removed from V and 5 bases from J, the gap between germline ends came to 13 bases. The CDR3, as DNA: TGTGCCAGCAGTTTGGGCCCTCTGCAGGAGACCCAGTACTTC. Protein: CASSLGPLQETQYF.

This clone was seen a few times. This sequence joins TRBV5-5 and TRBJ1-1, with TRBD1 as a possible D gene (5 bases). V lost 6 bases to trimming and J lost 2 bases, with 14 bases between them. The germline gives CDR1 SGHKS, CDR2 YYEKEE (reference sequence). This CDR3 has 14 amino acids. CDR3 coding DNA: TGTGCCAGCAACCTGGACACCCCTAACACTGAAGCTTTCTTT. It translates to CASNLDTPNTEAFF. The whole variable domain, filled in from reference TRBV5-5 and TRBJ1-1, reads DAGVTQSPTHLIKTRGQQVTLRCSPISGHKSVSWYQQVLGQGPQFIFQYYEKEERGRGNFPDRFSARQFPNYSSELNVNALLLGDSALYLCASNLDTPNTEAFFGQGTRLTVV.

This sequence joins TRBV4-2 and TRBJ2-1, with TRBD1 matching 9 bases. Germline CDR1 LGHNA, CDR2 YNFKEQ. Trimming removed 4 bases from V and 7 bases from J; junction bases left unmatched: 14. The length of the CDR3 is 17 residues. CDR3: CASSPGVAGQGKNEQFF. Written as DNA, the CDR3 is TGTGCCAGCAGCCCCGGGGTGGCGGGACAGGGTAAAAATGAGCAGTTCTTC.

The rearrangement links TRBV19 to TRBJ1-2; D uncertain. The V end was cut by 0 bases, the J end by 4 bases, with 6 bases between. This CDR3 has 13 residues. Germline V lookup: CDR1 LNHDA, CDR2 SQIVND (reference sequence). CDR3 amino acids: CASSIDLSYGYTF. The CDR3 DNA is TGTGCCAGTAGTATAGATCTCTCCTATGGCTACACCTTC. The full variable domain, in which reference TRBV19 and TRBJ1-2 provide the parts outside the CDR3, is DGGITQSPKYLFRKEGQNVTLSCEQNLNHDAMYWYRQDPGQGLRLIYYSQIVNDFQKGDIAEGYSVSREKKESFPLTVTSAQKNPTAFYLCASSIDLSYGYTFGSGTRLTVV.

This clone has more than one count but fewer than ten. J is TRBJ2-7 and V is TRBV5-1; 10 bases align to TRBD1. The germline V gene has CDR1 SGHRS and CDR2 YFSETQ. The V segment lost 0 bases and the J segment 3 bases; nucleotides outside the gene matches: 6. The CDR3 has 16 amino acids. DNA of the CDR3: TGCGCCAGCAGCTTGGGGGATCGGACAGGGGGCTACGAGCAGTACGTC. Translation: CASSLGDRTGGYEQYV.

The chain has TRBV5-4 and TRBJ1-1; 7 positions match TRBD1. The germline CDR1 and CDR2 sequences are SGHNT and YYREEE (reference sequence). The CDR3 contains 14 residues. V lost 9 bases and J lost 5; bases outside the gene matches: 13. The CDR3 region has the DNA TGTGCCACCGCGACAGGGCTCGGTGGGACTGAAGCTTTCTTT. This sequence encodes CATATGLGGTEAFF.

The gene calls are TRBV5-1 and TRBJ2-2; 8 bases fit TRBD2. Trimming took 2 bases from V and 3 from J; bases not matched to a gene: 6. The CDR3 loop spans 16 amino acids. From germline, CDR1 is SGHRS and CDR2 YFSETQ. The CDR3 nucleotides read TGCGCCAGCAGCTTCTCAGCGGGGGCCTACACCGGGGAGCTGTTTTTT. Its translation: CASSFSAGAYTGELFF.

This clone appeared a few times. This chain connects TRBV4-2 to TRBJ2-1, with 8 bases aligning to TRBD1. V gave up 0 bases and J gave up 2 bases; unmatched junction bases: 6. CDR3 length equals 17 residues. Germline CDR1 and CDR2: LGHNA and YNFKEQ. Written as DNA, the CDR3 is TGTGCCAGCAGCCAAGAATTGCAGGGGGCACCCTACAATGAGCAGTTCTTC. Its translation: CASSQELQGAPYNEQFF.

The V and J genes are TRBV10-3 and TRBJ2-1; 8 bases line up with TRBD1. Germline CDR1 is ENHRY and CDR2 is SYGVKD. Trimming cost V 7 bases and J 5 bases; bases outside gene matches: 7. The CDR3 is made up of 14 amino acids. CDR3 in amino acids: CAIKTGQDHNEQFF. The CDR3 DNA is TGTGCCATCAAGACGGGACAGGACCACAATGAGCAGTTCTTC.